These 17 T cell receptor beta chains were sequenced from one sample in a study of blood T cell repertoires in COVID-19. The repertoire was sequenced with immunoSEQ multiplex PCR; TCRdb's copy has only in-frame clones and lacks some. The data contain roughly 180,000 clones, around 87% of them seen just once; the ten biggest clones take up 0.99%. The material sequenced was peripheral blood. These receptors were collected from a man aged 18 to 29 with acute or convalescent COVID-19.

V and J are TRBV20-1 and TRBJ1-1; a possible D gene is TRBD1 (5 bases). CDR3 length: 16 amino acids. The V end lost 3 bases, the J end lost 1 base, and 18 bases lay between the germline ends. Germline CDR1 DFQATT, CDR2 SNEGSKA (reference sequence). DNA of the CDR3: TGCAGTGCTAGTGCGTCAGGGTGGGCGTCGAACACTGAAGCTTTCTTT. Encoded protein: CSASASGWASNTEAFF.

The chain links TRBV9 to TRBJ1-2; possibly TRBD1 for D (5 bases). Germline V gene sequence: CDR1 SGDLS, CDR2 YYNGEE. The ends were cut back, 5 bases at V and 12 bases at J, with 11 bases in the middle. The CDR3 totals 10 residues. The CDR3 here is CASSTGFHTF. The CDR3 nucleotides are TGTGCCAGCAGTACAGGTTTCCACACCTTC.

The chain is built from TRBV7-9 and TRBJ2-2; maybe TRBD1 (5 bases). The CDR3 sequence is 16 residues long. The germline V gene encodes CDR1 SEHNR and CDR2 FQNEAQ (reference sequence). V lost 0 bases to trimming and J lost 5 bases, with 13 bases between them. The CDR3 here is CASSLARQGRTGELFF. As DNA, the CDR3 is TGTGCCAGCAGCTTAGCGCGCCAGGGTAGAACCGGGGAGCTGTTTTTT.

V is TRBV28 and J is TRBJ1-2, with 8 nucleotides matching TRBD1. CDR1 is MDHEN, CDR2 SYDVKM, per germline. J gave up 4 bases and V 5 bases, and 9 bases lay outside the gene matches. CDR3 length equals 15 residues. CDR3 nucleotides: TGTGCCAGCAGTCCCCCGGACAGGGCAAGCTATGGCTACACCTTC. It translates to CASSPPDRASYGYTF.

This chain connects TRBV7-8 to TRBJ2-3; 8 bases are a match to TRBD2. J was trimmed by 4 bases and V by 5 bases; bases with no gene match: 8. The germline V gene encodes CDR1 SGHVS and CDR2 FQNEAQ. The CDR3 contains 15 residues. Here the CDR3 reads CASSPGGTFSDTQYF. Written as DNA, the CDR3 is TGTGCCAGCAGCCCGGGAGGGACATTCTCAGATACGCAGTATTTT. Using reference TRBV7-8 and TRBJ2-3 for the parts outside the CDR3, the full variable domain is GAGVSQSPRYKVAKRGQDVALRCDPISGHVSLFWYQQALGQGPEFLTYFQNEAQLDKSGLPSDRFFAERPEGSVSTLKIQRTQQEDSAVYLCASSPGGTFSDTQYFGPGTRLTVL.

CDR3 coding DNA: TGTGCCATCAGTGGACAAGCCCCAGATACGCAGTATTTT. Encoded protein: CAISGQAPDTQYF. The chain joins TRBV10-3 to TRBJ2-3; unclear D gene. The V gene's germline CDR1 is ENHRY and CDR2 SYGVKD. The CDR3 has 13 residues. The V end lost 4 bases, the J end lost 4 bases, and 9 bases lay between the germline ends.

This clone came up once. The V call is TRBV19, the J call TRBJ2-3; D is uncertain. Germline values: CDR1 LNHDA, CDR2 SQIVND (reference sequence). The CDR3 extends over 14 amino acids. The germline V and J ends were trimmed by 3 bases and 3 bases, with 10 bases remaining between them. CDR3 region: CASSIGQTTDTQYF. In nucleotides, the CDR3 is TGTGCCAGTAGTATCGGCCAGACTACAGATACGCAGTATTTT.

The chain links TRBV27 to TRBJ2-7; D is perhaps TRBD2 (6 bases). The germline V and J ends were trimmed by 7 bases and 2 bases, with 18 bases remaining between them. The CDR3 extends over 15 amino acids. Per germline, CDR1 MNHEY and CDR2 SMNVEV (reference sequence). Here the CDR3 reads CASTLRFAGPYEQYV. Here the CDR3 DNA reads TGTGCCAGCACCTTGCGGTTTGCGGGGCCCTACGAGCAGTACGTC.

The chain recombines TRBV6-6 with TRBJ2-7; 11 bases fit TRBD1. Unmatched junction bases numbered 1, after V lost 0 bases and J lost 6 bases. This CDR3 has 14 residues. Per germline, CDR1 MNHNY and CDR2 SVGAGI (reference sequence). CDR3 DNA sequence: TGTGCCAGCAGTTACTCGGGACAGGGGGGCGAGCAGTACGTC. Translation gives CASSYSGQGGEQYV.

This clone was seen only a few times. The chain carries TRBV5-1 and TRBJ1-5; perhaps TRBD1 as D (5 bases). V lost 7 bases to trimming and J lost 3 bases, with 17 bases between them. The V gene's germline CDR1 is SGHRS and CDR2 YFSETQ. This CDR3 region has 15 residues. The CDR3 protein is CASRQGTSFNQPQHF. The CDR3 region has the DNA TGCGCCAGCCGCCAGGGCACGTCCTTCAATCAGCCCCAGCATTTT. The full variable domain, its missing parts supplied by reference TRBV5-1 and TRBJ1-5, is KAGVTQTPRYLIKTRGQQVTLSCSPISGHRSVSWYQQTPGQGLQFLFEYFSETQRNKGNFPGRFSGRQFSNSRSEMNVSTLELGDSALYLCASRQGTSFNQPQHFGDGTRLSIL.

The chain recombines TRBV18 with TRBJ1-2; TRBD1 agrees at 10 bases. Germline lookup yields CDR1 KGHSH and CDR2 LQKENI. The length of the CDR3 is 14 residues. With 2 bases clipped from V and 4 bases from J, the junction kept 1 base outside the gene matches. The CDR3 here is CASSPDRGPYGYTF. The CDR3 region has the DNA TGTGCCAGCTCACCAGACAGGGGGCCCTATGGCTACACCTTC.

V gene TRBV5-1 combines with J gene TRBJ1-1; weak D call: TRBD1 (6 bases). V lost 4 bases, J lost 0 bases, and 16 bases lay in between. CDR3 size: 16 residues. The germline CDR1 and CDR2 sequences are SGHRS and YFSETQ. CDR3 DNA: TGCGCCAGCAGCCCTGGACAGACCAGCTTGAACACTGAAGCTTTCTTT. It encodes CASSPGQTSLNTEAFF.

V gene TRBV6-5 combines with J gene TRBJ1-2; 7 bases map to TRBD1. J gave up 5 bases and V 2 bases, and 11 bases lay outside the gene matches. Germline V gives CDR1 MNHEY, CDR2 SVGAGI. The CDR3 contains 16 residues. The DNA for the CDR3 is TGTGCCAGCAGTTACGATTTCGACAGGGCGCTGTATGGCTACACCTTC. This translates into CASSYDFDRALYGYTF.

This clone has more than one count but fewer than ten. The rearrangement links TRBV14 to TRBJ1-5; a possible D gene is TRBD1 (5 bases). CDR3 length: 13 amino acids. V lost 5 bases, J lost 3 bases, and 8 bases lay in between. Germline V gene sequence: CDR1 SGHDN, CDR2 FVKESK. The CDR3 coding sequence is TGTGCCAGCAGCTGGGGGGACAATCAGCCCCAGCATTTT. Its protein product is CASSWGDNQPQHF.

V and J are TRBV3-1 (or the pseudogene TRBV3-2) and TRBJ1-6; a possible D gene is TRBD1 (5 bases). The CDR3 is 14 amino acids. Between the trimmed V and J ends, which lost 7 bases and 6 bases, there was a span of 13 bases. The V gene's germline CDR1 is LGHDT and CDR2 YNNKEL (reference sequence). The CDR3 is CASTPRVGNSPLHF. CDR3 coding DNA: TGTGCCAGCACCCCCAGGGTTGGTAATTCACCCCTCCACTTT.

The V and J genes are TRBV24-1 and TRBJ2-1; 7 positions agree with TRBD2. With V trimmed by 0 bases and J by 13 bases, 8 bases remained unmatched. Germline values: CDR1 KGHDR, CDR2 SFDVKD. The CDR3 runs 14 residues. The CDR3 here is CATSDLPPSGVQFF. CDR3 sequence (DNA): TGTGCCACCAGTGATTTGCCGCCTAGCGGAGTCCAGTTCTTC.

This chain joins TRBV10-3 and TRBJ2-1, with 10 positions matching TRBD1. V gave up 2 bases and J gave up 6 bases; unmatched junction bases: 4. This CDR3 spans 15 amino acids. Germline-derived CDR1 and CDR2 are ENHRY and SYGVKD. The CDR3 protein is CAISEVDRGFNEQFF. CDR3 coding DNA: TGTGCCATCAGTGAGGTGGACAGGGGGTTCAATGAGCAGTTCTTC.